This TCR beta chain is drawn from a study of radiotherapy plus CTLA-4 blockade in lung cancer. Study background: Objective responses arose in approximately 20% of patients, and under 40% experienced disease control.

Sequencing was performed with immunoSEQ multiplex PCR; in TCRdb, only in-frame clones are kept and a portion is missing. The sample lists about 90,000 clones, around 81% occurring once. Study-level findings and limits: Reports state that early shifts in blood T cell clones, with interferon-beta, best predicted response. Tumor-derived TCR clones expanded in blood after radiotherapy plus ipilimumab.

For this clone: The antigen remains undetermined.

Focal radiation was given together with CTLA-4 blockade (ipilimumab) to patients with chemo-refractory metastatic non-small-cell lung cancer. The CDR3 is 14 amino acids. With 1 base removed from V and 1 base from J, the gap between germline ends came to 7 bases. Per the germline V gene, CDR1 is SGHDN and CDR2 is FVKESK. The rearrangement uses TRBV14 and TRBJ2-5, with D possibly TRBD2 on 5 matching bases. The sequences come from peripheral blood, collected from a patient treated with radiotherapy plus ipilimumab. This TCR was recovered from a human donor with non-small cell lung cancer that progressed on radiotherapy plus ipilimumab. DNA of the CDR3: TGTGCCAGCAGCCAAGCCGGGGTCCAAGAGACCCAGTACTTC. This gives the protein CASSQAGVQETQYF.